The rows below give T cell receptor beta chains drawn from one sample of a study of CD8+ T cells in alopecia areata. Profiling relied on immunoSEQ multiplex PCR, and the TCRdb table lists in-frame clones only, not all of them. This table holds 42,000 or so clones, just under 95% found once. The specimen comprised CD8+ T cells sorted from blood, sampled at week 24, from a patient treated with tofacitinib. These receptors were collected from a human donor with alopecia areata. Each CDR3 is given with its conserved first and last residue. Each record gives: CDR3 DNA, CDR3 protein, clone size, V gene, J gene, D gene. D genes are given only for firm matches. Some rows mark clone size as missing; the rest say once, few, many or name a class of expanded clone.

CDR3nt: TGTGCCAGCAGCATATCGAACACCGGGGAGCTGTTTTTT; CDR3aa: CASSISNTGELFF; abundance: NA; v_gene: TRBV7-9; j_gene: TRBJ2-2; d_gene: NA
CDR3nt: TGTGCCAGCAGTTATAGAGGACTTGGCGGGGAGCTGTTTTTT; CDR3aa: CASSYRGLGGELFF; abundance: NA; v_gene: TRBV6-6; j_gene: TRBJ2-2; d_gene: NA
CDR3nt: TGTGCCAGCAGTGAATGGCCAGGGGACTACGAGCAGTACTTC; CDR3aa: CASSEWPGDYEQYF; abundance: NA; v_gene: TRBV6-5; j_gene: TRBJ2-7; d_gene: NA
CDR3nt: TGTGCCACTCAGACAGAGATGAACACTGAAGCTTTCTTT; CDR3aa: CATQTEMNTEAFF; abundance: NA; v_gene: TRBV5-8; j_gene: TRBJ1-1; d_gene: NA
CDR3nt: TGTGCCAGCAGCTTAGAAGGGGGCGCGGGGCCTGAGCAGTTCTTC; CDR3aa: CASSLEGGAGPEQFF; abundance: NA; v_gene: TRBV7-9; j_gene: TRBJ2-1; d_gene: NA
CDR3nt: TGCAGTGCTAGAGATGACTACGAGCAGTACTTC; CDR3aa: CSARDDYEQYF; abundance: NA; v_gene: TRBV20-1; j_gene: TRBJ2-7; d_gene: NA
CDR3nt: TGTGCCAGCAGCTTACAGGGAGACTATGGCTACACCTTC; CDR3aa: CASSLQGDYGYTF; abundance: NA; v_gene: TRBV27; j_gene: TRBJ1-2; d_gene: NA
CDR3nt: TGCAGCGTTGACATGGGGCTGGGGTACCAAGAGACCCAGTACTTC; CDR3aa: CSVDMGLGYQETQYF; abundance: once; v_gene: TRBV29-1; j_gene: TRBJ2-5; d_gene: NA
CDR3nt: TGTGCCAGCAGTTTGAGGGGCTCCTACGAGCAGTACTTC; CDR3aa: CASSLRGSYEQYF; abundance: once; v_gene: TRBV28; j_gene: TRBJ2-7; d_gene: NA
CDR3nt: TGTGCCAGCAGCTGCCCAAGCGGGGGGTGTACAGATACGCAGTATTTT; CDR3aa: CASSCPSGGCTDTQYF; abundance: NA; v_gene: TRBV28; j_gene: TRBJ2-3; d_gene: TRBD2
CDR3nt: TGTGCCGAGGACAGGGGGACCGGGGAGCTGTTTTTT; CDR3aa: CAEDRGTGELFF; abundance: NA; v_gene: TRBV2; j_gene: TRBJ2-2; d_gene: TRBD1
CDR3nt: TGTGCCAGCAGTGACTCGGCCAGAACTAGCACAGATACGCAGTATTTT; CDR3aa: CASSDSARTSTDTQYF; abundance: NA; v_gene: TRBV6-4; j_gene: TRBJ2-3; d_gene: NA
CDR3nt: TGTGCCAGCAGTGGCGGGACTCCGAACACCGGGGAGCTGTTTTTT; CDR3aa: CASSGGTPNTGELFF; abundance: NA; v_gene: TRBV6-5; j_gene: TRBJ2-2; d_gene: NA
CDR3nt: TGTGCCAGCAGGGCCCCCTCAACAGGGGTAACCTACAATGAGCAGTTCTTC; CDR3aa: CASRAPSTGVTYNEQFF; abundance: NA; v_gene: TRBV2; j_gene: TRBJ2-1; d_gene: TRBD1
CDR3nt: TGTGCTAGTGGTTTGGGGTGGCAGGAAAGCACAGATACGCAGTATTTT; CDR3aa: CASGLGWQESTDTQYF; abundance: large; v_gene: TRBV12-5; j_gene: TRBJ2-3; d_gene: NA
CDR3nt: TGTGCCAGCAGCTCCCCGGACTCGAGCTCCTACGAGCAGTACTTC; CDR3aa: CASSSPDSSSYEQYF; abundance: NA; v_gene: TRBV13; j_gene: TRBJ2-7; d_gene: NA
CDR3nt: TGCAGCTCAAGGGGGCCGGTGGGTGAAGCTTTCTTT; CDR3aa: CSSRGPVGEAFF; abundance: NA; v_gene: TRBV29-1; j_gene: TRBJ1-1; d_gene: TRBD1
CDR3nt: TGCAGCGTTGAACCCGGGGACAGGGGGTCCTACGAGCAGTACTTC; CDR3aa: CSVEPGDRGSYEQYF; abundance: NA; v_gene: TRBV29-1; j_gene: TRBJ2-7; d_gene: TRBD1
CDR3nt: TGTGCCACCAGCAGAGAACGACAGCTTCAAGAGACCCAGTACTTC; CDR3aa: CATSRERQLQETQYF; abundance: NA; v_gene: TRBV15; j_gene: TRBJ2-5; d_gene: NA
CDR3nt: TGTGCCAGCTCCCTCTTGTCCCACTACGAGCAGTACTTC; CDR3aa: CASSLLSHYEQYF; abundance: NA; v_gene: TRBV11-1; j_gene: TRBJ2-7; d_gene: NA
CDR3nt: TGTGCCAGCAGCTCAGGACCAACGGGACAGCTTTTCTACGAGCAGTACTTC; CDR3aa: CASSSGPTGQLFYEQYF; abundance: few; v_gene: TRBV7-8; j_gene: TRBJ2-7; d_gene: TRBD1
CDR3nt: TGTGCCAGCTCACCTCCGGGACAGGTATACAATGAGCAGTTCTTC; CDR3aa: CASSPPGQVYNEQFF; abundance: NA; v_gene: TRBV18; j_gene: TRBJ2-1; d_gene: TRBD1
CDR3nt: TGTGCCAGCAGCCCCAGGGTTAGAGCAGGTGGCGAGCAGTACTTC; CDR3aa: CASSPRVRAGGEQYF; abundance: NA; v_gene: TRBV7-2; j_gene: TRBJ2-7; d_gene: NA
CDR3nt: TGTGCCAGCGGAGACCCGGGACAGATCACCGGGGAGCTGTTTTTT; CDR3aa: CASGDPGQITGELFF; abundance: NA; v_gene: TRBV19; j_gene: TRBJ2-2; d_gene: TRBD1